The 21 T cell receptor beta chains listed next were all sequenced from one sample in a study of OX40 agonist ivuxolimab in advanced cancers. The library was obtained by the immunoSEQ multiplex PCR assay. The table comes from immuneACCESS by way of TCRdb, which keeps in-frame sequences with V and J called. Part of the clones is missing from these tables; in studies checked, under half for an unresolved V gene and the rest for unknown reasons. The sample table records some 46,000 clones; around 85% of these occur just once. The ten largest clones take up 30% to 45% of the sample. The source was CD4+ or CD8+ T cells sorted from blood, collected in a trial of the OX40 agonist ivuxolimab. These receptors originate from an adult with an advanced solid tumor such as melanoma, head and neck, liver or kidney cancer.

This chain links TRBV30 with TRBJ1-2; 10 bases match TRBD1. V trimming: 1 base; J trimming: 4 bases; junction bases outside the gene matches: 6. The CDR3 contains 15 residues. Germline V CDR1 and CDR2: GTSNPN, SVGIG (reference sequence). The CDR3 loop reads CAWSGRDRGGYGYTF. In nucleotides, the CDR3 is TGTGCCTGGAGTGGCCGGGACAGGGGTGGCTATGGCTACACCTTC.

This sequence joins TRBV9 and TRBJ1-6; possibly TRBD1 for D (5 bases). Trimming took off 1 base at V and 7 bases at J, with 9 bases between the two ends. This CDR3 region has 14 residues. Germline V gene sequence: CDR1 SGDLS, CDR2 YYNGEE. The CDR3 protein is CASSVKGDNSPLHF. The CDR3 nucleotides read TGTGCCAGCAGCGTAAAAGGGGACAATTCACCCCTCCACTTT.

The chain recombines TRBV27 with TRBJ2-5; 8 bases agree with TRBD2. V gave up 8 bases and J gave up 4 bases; unmatched junction bases: 3. There are 12 residues in the CDR3. The V gene's germline CDR1 is MNHEY and CDR2 SMNVEV (reference sequence). The CDR3 nucleotides read TGTGCCAGCGGGACTAGGCGAGAGACCCAGTACTTC. The encoded protein is CASGTRRETQYF.

In the case of this clone: Germline is not matched at one junction end, which may reflect a read error. The chain employs TRBV6-1 and TRBJ2-7; 7 bases fit TRBD1. The CDR3 runs 12 residues. Per the germline V gene, CDR1 is MNHNS and CDR2 is SASEGT. This chain's CDR3 is CAISLTGPEQYF. In DNA, the CDR3 is TGTGCCATCAGTCTGACAGGGCCCGAGCAGTACTTC.

The chain links TRBV7-6 to TRBJ2-5; the D is unclear. From germline, CDR1 is SGHVS and CDR2 FNYEAQ. The CDR3 is 14 residues long. V was cut by 1 base and J by 6 bases, with 12 bases left in between. For the CDR3, the DNA is TGTGCCAGCAGCTTAGATGGCCCCCCCAAGACCCAGTACTTC. Translated, it gives CASSLDGPPKTQYF.

The chain combines TRBV21-1 with TRBJ2-2. TRBV21-1 constitutes a pseudogene. The length of the CDR3 is 16 residues. The DNA of the CDR3 is TGTGCCAGCAGCAAAGTAGCGACAGAGAACACCGGGGAGCTGTTTTTT. Translated: CASSKVATENTGELFF.

The chain carries TRBV18 and TRBJ1-3, with D maybe TRBD1 (5 bases). The CDR3 runs 15 residues. Germline loops: CDR1 KGHSH, CDR2 LQKENI. Trimming left V 1 base short and J 4 bases short, with 11 bases between. The DNA of the CDR3 is TGTGCCAGCTCACCACGGCAAGGGGACGGAAACACCATATATTTT. Protein sequence: CASSPRQGDGNTIYF. The full variable domain, completed using reference TRBV18 and TRBJ1-3, is NAGVMQNPRHLVRRRGQEARLRCSPMKGHSHVYWYRQLPEEGLKFMVYLQKENIIDESGMPKERFSAEFPKEGPSILRIQQVVRGDSAAYFCASSPRQGDGNTIYFGEGSWLTVV.

The rearrangement links TRBV28 to TRBJ2-2; D is possibly TRBD1 (6 bases). Germline V lookup: CDR1 MDHEN, CDR2 SYDVKM. V was pared by 8 bases and J by 1 base, with 17 bases between. This CDR3 is built from 16 residues. The CDR3 spells CASPPSGHRNTGELFF. The CDR3 DNA follows: TGTGCCAGCCCCCCGTCGGGACACCGGAACACCGGGGAGCTGTTTTTT.

The V and J genes are TRBV18 and TRBJ2-3; tentatively, D is TRBD1 (6 bases). The CDR3 is made up of 16 amino acids. In germline, CDR1 is KGHSH, CDR2 LQKENI. The V end lost 3 bases, the J end lost 0 bases, and 13 bases lay between the germline ends. The CDR3 region is CASSPDSGTSTDTQYF. The CDR3 nucleotides read TGTGCCAGCTCACCCGACTCCGGGACAAGCACAGATACGCAGTATTTT.

The V call is TRBV19, the J call TRBJ1-5; TRBD1 agrees at 12 bases. The CDR3 sequence is 15 residues long. Germline V gene data show CDR1 as LNHDA and CDR2 as SQIVND (reference sequence). The trim removed 10 bases at V and 6 bases at J, leaving 10 bases unmatched. The CDR3 region is CATSGTGGVGQPQHF. CDR3 nucleotide sequence: TGTGCCACCAGTGGGACAGGGGGCGTCGGTCAGCCCCAGCATTTT.

The J gene is TRBJ1-6, the V gene TRBV4-2; no definite D call. CDR1 LGHNA and CDR2 YNFKEQ come from the germline V gene. Trimming took 7 bases from V and 1 from J, leaving 11 bases between them. This CDR3 is 15 amino acids long. CDR3 protein: CASTDGSSYNSPLHF. In DNA, the CDR3 is TGTGCCAGCACGGATGGGAGTTCCTATAATTCACCCCTCCACTTT.

The chain links TRBV6-5 to TRBJ1-2, with unresolved D. This CDR3 spans 12 amino acids. V dropped 6 bases and J dropped 8 bases, with 13 bases sitting between them. Germline V CDR1 and CDR2: MNHEY, SVGAGI. CDR3 amino acids: CASSLNKGGYTF. The CDR3 coding sequence is TGTGCCAGCAGCCTCAATAAGGGAGGCTACACCTTC.

The chain couples TRBV19 to TRBJ1-5; the match to TRBD1 covers 8 bases. The CDR3 has 13 amino acids. Germline CDR1 LNHDA, CDR2 SQIVND (reference sequence). V was clipped by 5 bases and J by 7 bases; unmatched bases: 4. This CDR3 is CASSGTGYQPQHF. In nucleotides, the CDR3 is TGTGCCAGTAGTGGGACAGGCTACCAGCCCCAGCATTTT.

The chain joins TRBV5-1 to TRBJ2-5; 9 positions agree with TRBD1. The better agreement between TRBJ2-7 and the DNA end casts doubt on the J call. From germline, CDR1 is SGHRS and CDR2 YFSETQ. The CDR3 extends over 16 amino acids. Written as DNA, the CDR3 is TGCGCCAGCAGCGAAGGACAGGGGACCGCAACCTACGAGCAGTACTTC. Its translation is CASSEGQGTATYEQYF.

CDR3 protein: CASSLAPGGVEETQYF. The CDR3 region has the DNA TGTGCCAGCAGCTTGGCCCCGGGAGGGGTCGAAGAGACCCAGTACTTC. The chain joins TRBV5-4 to TRBJ2-5; 8 bases align to TRBD2. The CDR3 consists of 16 residues. V lost 0 bases, J lost 3 bases, and 7 bases stayed unmatched. CDR1 SGHNT and CDR2 YYREEE come from the germline V gene (reference sequence).

The DNA for the CDR3 is TGTGCCAGCAGCTTAGTGTTTGGGGACGCTGAAGCTTTCTTT. It yields the protein CASSLVFGDAEAFF. The chain combines TRBV11-1 with TRBJ1-1, with D tentatively TRBD1 (5 bases). Trimming removed 1 base from V and 6 bases from J, with 12 bases in between. Germline CDR1 and CDR2: SGHAT and FQDESV (reference sequence). The CDR3 loop spans 14 amino acids.

The chain carries TRBV7-9 and TRBJ1-2; no clear D. Trimming cost V 5 bases and J 3 bases, with 10 bases left between them. This CDR3 has 13 residues. Germline CDR1 SEHNR, CDR2 FQNEAQ (reference sequence). The CDR3 nucleotides are TGTGCCAGCAGCCACGCAGATCACTATGGCTACACCTTC. Its protein is CASSHADHYGYTF.

This chain links TRBV19 with TRBJ2-7; no clear D gene. Germline V gives CDR1 LNHDA, CDR2 SQIVND (reference sequence). V dropped 5 bases and J dropped 2 bases, with 10 bases sitting between them. The CDR3 sequence is 13 residues long. The CDR3 nucleotides are TGTGCCAGTAGTGGCGACGCTGCCTACGAGCAGTACTTC. Residues: CASSGDAAYEQYF.

This chain connects TRBV28 to TRBJ1-5; the match to TRBD1 covers 7 bases. The V gene's germline CDR1 is MDHEN and CDR2 SYDVKM. The trim removed 7 bases at V and 4 bases at J, leaving 10 bases unmatched. The CDR3 is 15 residues long. This CDR3 is CASNFPGTANQPQHF. CDR3 sequence (DNA): TGTGCCAGCAATTTTCCCGGGACAGCTAATCAGCCCCAGCATTTT.

V gene TRBV5-1 combines with J gene TRBJ2-3; 7 bases line up with TRBD2. CDR1 and CDR2 from the germline V gene are SGHRS and YFSETQ. Trimming took 0 bases from V and 5 from J; bases not matched to a gene: 6. This CDR3 has 15 residues. Here the CDR3 DNA reads TGCGCCAGCAGCTTGGAGGGCGGGAGAGGAGATACGCAGTATTTT. Its translation is CASSLEGGRGDTQYF.

This sequence joins TRBV7-9 and TRBJ1-2, with a weak D call TRBD1 (6 bases). Trimming left V 1 base short and J 6 bases short, with 12 bases between. Germline-derived CDR1 and CDR2 are SEHNR and FQNEAQ (reference sequence). The CDR3 runs to 14 residues. The CDR3 DNA is TGTGCCAGCAGCTTAGGTCGACAGGATCATGGCTACACCTTC. Amino acids: CASSLGRQDHGYTF.